This T cell receptor (beta chain) comes out of a study of vaccination effects on CD4 cells after COVID-19. Findings and limits, study-wide: Both infection-induced and vaccine-induced clones contracted markedly at late post-vaccination timepoints.

Clones were read by immunoSEQ multiplex PCR, and TCRdb kept only the in-frame ones, dropping some. The table lists tens of thousands of clones, about three quarters of them singletons. With 0 bases removed from V and 4 bases from J, the gap between germline ends came to 28 bases. The CDR3 spans 20 residues. Germline V gives CDR1 LGHNA, CDR2 YNFKEQ. Prior to sequencing, the ViraFEST assay stimulated PBMC with viral peptide pools, which expanded the antigen-specific CD4+ T cells. When 10 to 11 days of culture had elapsed, CD4+ T cells were isolated. Recipients of the vaccine had no prior SARS-CoV-2 infection and negative nucleocapsid antibodies. Culturing of 2 million to 2.5 million PBMC per well took place with around 9 IU/ml IL-2 and about 9.3 ug/ml peptides. This clone was seen just once. Antigen: not known.

The sequence came from a human donor who received a COVID-19 vaccine. The sequences come from CD4+ T cells from PBMCs cultured with HCoV-229E spike peptides, collected before COVID-19 vaccination. The chain combines TRBV4-2 with TRBJ2-7; D is possibly TRBD2 (6 bases). CDR3 DNA sequence: TGTGCCAGCAGCCAAGAGGGGGGAGGCAAGTTCACGGCGCTGGGATACGAGCAGTACTTC. It codes for CASSQEGGGKFTALGYEQYF.